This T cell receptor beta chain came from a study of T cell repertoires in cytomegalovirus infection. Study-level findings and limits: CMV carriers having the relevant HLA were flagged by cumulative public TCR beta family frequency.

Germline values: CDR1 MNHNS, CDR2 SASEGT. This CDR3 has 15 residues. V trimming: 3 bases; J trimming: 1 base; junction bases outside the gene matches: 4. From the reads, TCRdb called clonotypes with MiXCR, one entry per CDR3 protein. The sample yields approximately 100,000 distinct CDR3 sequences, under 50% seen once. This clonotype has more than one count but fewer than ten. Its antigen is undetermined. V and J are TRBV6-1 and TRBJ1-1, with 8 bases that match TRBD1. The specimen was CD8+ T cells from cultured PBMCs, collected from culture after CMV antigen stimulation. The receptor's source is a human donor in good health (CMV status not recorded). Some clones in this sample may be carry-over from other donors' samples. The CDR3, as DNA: TGTGCCAGCAGTGACTTAGGACAGGGGAACACTGAAGCTTTCTTT. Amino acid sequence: CASSDLGQGNTEAFF.